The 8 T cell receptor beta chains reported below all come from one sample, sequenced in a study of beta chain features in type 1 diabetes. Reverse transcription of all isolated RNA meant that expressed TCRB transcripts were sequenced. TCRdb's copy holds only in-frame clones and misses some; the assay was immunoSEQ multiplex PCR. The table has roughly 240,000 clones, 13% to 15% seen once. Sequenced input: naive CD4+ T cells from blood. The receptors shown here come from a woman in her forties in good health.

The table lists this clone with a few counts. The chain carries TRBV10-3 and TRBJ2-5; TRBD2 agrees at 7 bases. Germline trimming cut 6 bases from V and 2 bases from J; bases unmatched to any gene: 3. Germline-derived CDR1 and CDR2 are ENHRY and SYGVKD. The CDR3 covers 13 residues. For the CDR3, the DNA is TGTGCCATCAGCGGGGGGACTCAAGAGACCCAGTACTTC. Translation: CAISGGTQETQYF.

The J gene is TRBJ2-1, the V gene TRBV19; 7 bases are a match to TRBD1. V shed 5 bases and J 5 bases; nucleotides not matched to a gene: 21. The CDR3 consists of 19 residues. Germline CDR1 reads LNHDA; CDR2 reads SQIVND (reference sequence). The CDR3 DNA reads TGTGCCAGTAGTCGGCAAGCACGAGGACCGGGACAGATCAACAATGAGCAGTTCTTC. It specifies CASSRQARGPGQINNEQFF.

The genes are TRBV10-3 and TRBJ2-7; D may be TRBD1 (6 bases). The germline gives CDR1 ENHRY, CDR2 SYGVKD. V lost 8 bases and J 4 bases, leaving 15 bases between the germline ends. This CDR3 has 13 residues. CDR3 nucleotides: TGTGCCATCTCCGAGACAGGTTTTTACGAGCAGTACTTC. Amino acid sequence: CAISETGFYEQYF.

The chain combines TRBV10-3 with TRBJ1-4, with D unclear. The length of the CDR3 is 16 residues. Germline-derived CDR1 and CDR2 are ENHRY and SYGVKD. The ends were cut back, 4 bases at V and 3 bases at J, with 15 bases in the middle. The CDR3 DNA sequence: TGTGCCATCAGTGTCCGTCTGAACAGTCCTAATGAAAAACTGTTTTTT. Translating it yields CAISVRLNSPNEKLFF.

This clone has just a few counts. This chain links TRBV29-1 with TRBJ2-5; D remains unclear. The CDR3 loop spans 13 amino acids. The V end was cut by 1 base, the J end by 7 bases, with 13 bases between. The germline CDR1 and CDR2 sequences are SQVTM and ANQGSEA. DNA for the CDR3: TGCAGCGTTGAAGGCGCTGCCGCAGGGACCCAGTACTTC. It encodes CSVEGAAAGTQYF.

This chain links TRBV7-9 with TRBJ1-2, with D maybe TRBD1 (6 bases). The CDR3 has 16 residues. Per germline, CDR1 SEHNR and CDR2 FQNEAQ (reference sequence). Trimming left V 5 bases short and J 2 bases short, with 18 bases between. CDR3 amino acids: CASSPQQGPLNYGYTF. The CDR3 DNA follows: TGTGCCAGCAGCCCTCAACAGGGTCCCTTAAACTATGGCTACACCTTC.

The CDR3 DNA reads TGCGCCAGCCAAGACAGGGTCGGCAAAAACATTCAGTACTTC. It is translated as CASQDRVGKNIQYF. The chain couples TRBV5-1 to TRBJ2-4; TRBD1 matches at 7 bases. This CDR3 contains 14 residues. Germline CDR1 is SGHRS and CDR2 is YFSETQ. Trimming at V came to 7 bases and at J to 3 bases, leaving 7 bases not matched to a gene.

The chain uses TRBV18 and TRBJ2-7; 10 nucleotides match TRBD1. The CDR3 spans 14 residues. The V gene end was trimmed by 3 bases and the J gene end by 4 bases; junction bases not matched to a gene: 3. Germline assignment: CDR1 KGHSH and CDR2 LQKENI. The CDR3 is CASSPGQGEYEQYF. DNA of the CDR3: TGTGCCAGCTCACCCGGACAGGGGGAGTACGAGCAGTACTTC. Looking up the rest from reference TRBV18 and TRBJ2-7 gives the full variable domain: NAGVMQNPRHLVRRRGQEARLRCSPMKGHSHVYWYRQLPEEGLKFMVYLQKENIIDESGMPKERFSAEFPKEGPSILRIQQVVRGDSAAYFCASSPGQGEYEQYFGPGTRLTVT.